Shown below are 25 T cell receptor beta chains from a single sample sequenced in a study of cytomegalovirus exposure and HLA in healthy donors. This PCR relied on a set of 60 Vbeta primers and 13 Jbeta primers. The method was immunoSEQ multiplex PCR; TCRdb's version includes in-frame clones alone and lacks a portion of them. This table holds tens of thousands of clones, more than 70% found once. The specimen sequenced was PBMCs. The source of these receptors is a man aged 45-65 years in good health and CMV-seropositive.

V is TRBV5-4 and J is TRBJ1-1; unclear D gene. With 0 bases removed from V and 1 base from J, the gap between germline ends came to 4 bases. Germline values: CDR1 SGHNT, CDR2 YYREEE (reference sequence). CDR3 size: 13 residues. The CDR3 DNA reads TGTGCCAGCAGCTTGGGAGGGAACACTGAAGCTTTCTTT. Translated: CASSLGGNTEAFF.

V usage is TRBV25-1 and J usage is TRBJ2-1; 11 positions match TRBD1. Germline CDR1 reads MGHDK; CDR2 reads SYGVNS. J lost 2 bases, V lost 4 bases, and 1 base had no gene match. The CDR3 runs to 15 residues. The CDR3 protein is CASSGTGGAYNEQFF. CDR3 DNA sequence: TGTGCCAGCAGTGGGACAGGGGGCGCCTACAATGAGCAGTTCTTC.

This clone was counted only a few times. The chain has TRBV30 and TRBJ1-5; D might be TRBD1 (6 bases). The CDR3 spans 15 residues. V shed 1 base and J shed 0 bases, with 10 bases lying between them. Germline V gene sequence: CDR1 GTSNPN, CDR2 SVGIG (reference sequence). CDR3 sequence (DNA): TGTGCCTGGAGTGGCCGACAGGCTAGCAATCAGCCCCAGCATTTT. Translated: CAWSGRQASNQPQHF.

The chain uses TRBV30 and TRBJ2-1; possible D gene TRBD1, 5 bases. The germline gives CDR1 GTSNPN, CDR2 SVGIG (reference sequence). The germline V and J ends were trimmed by 4 bases and 0 bases, with 7 bases remaining between them. The length of the CDR3 is 13 residues. The CDR3 DNA sequence: TGTGCCTGGAAAAGGGGCTCCTACAATGAGCAGTTCTTC. As protein: CAWKRGSYNEQFF.

The chain uses TRBV4-3 and TRBJ2-3; 7 bases fit TRBD1. Germline CDR1 LGHNA, CDR2 YSLEER. Losses at the gene ends were 4 bases for V and 0 bases for J; bases not matched to a gene: 4. This CDR3 has 15 amino acids. CDR3 in amino acids: CASSPGTVSTDTQYF. DNA of the CDR3: TGCGCCAGCAGCCCAGGGACAGTTAGCACAGATACGCAGTATTTT.

This clone occurred a few times. This chain uses TRBV18 with TRBJ1-5; TRBD1 matches 12 bases. Germline lookup yields CDR1 KGHSH and CDR2 LQKENI. This CDR3 has 15 residues. Germline trimming cut 2 bases from V and 6 bases from J; bases unmatched to any gene: 2. The CDR3 nucleotides read TGTGCCAGCTCACCAGGGACAGGGGGCACTCAGCCCCAGCATTTT. It is translated as CASSPGTGGTQPQHF.

This clone showed up just a few times. V gene TRBV6-6 combines with J gene TRBJ2-7, with TRBD1 matching over 10 bases. This CDR3 has 14 amino acids. Germline CDR1 MNHNY, CDR2 SVGAGI (reference sequence). With V trimmed by 4 bases and J by 3 bases, 3 bases remained unmatched. CDR3 protein: CASSWTGGIYEQYF. The DNA of the CDR3 is TGTGCCAGCAGTTGGACAGGGGGAATCTACGAGCAGTACTTC.

This clone has a handful of counts. The V gene is TRBV7-8, the J gene TRBJ2-7; D possibly corresponds to TRBD1 (6 bases). In germline, CDR1 is SGHVS, CDR2 FQNEAQ. The CDR3 consists of 14 residues. V lost 1 base and J 6 bases, leaving 13 bases between the germline ends. CDR3 sequence reads: CASSLGQTGSEQYF. The CDR3 region has the DNA TGTGCCAGCAGCTTAGGACAAACAGGGAGCGAGCAGTACTTC.

This chain links TRBV6-1 with TRBJ2-7; the match to TRBD2 covers 9 bases. J gave up 1 base and V 6 bases, and 7 bases lay outside the gene matches. The CDR3 has 15 residues. Germline values: CDR1 MNHNS, CDR2 SASEGT. CDR3 protein: CASSQRRGGSYEQYF. The CDR3 DNA sequence: TGTGCCAGCAGCCAACGGCGGGGGGGATCCTACGAGCAGTACTTC.

The rearrangement uses TRBV15 and TRBJ1-5; 7 positions agree with TRBD1. V lost 0 bases to trimming and J lost 4 bases; unmatched junction nucleotides: 12. The length of the CDR3 is 18 residues. Germline assignment: CDR1 LNHNV and CDR2 YYDKDF (reference sequence). CDR3 in DNA: TGTGCCACCAGCAGAGATAGGGCAGGGGGGACGATTAATCAGCCCCAGCATTTT. Translated: CATSRDRAGGTINQPQHF.

This clone is a singleton in its sample. The chain recombines TRBV10-1 with TRBJ2-7; D remains unclear. V shed 5 bases and J shed 3 bases, with 11 bases lying between them. Germline CDR1 WNHNN, CDR2 SYGVQD (reference sequence). The CDR3 has 13 residues. The chain's CDR3 is CASSPQTGYEQYF. The CDR3 DNA is TGCGCCAGCAGTCCCCAAACGGGCTACGAGCAGTACTTC.

This chain links TRBV19 with TRBJ2-5, with a tentative D call TRBD2 (6 bases). Looked up from germline, CDR1 is LNHDA and CDR2 is SQIVND (reference sequence). V lost 9 bases to trimming and J lost 2 bases, with 25 bases between them. CDR3 length: 17 residues. CDR3 protein: CARPYWGWIRGQETQYF. The DNA for the CDR3 is TGTGCCAGACCTTATTGGGGGTGGATCCGGGGGCAAGAGACCCAGTACTTC.

The chain recombines TRBV5-1 with TRBJ2-3; tentatively, D is TRBD2 (5 bases). Trimming took off 4 bases at V and 2 bases at J, with 14 bases between the two ends. The CDR3 has 15 amino acids. Germline V gene lookup returns CDR1 SGHRS and CDR2 YFSETQ. The CDR3 nucleotides are TGCGCCAGCAGCCTGAGAGCGGTGACCACAGATACGCAGTATTTT. This gives the protein CASSLRAVTTDTQYF.

The J gene is TRBJ1-1, the V gene TRBV2; D gene ambiguous. From germline, CDR1 is SNHLY and CDR2 FYNNEI. Trimming removed 4 bases at V and 5 bases at J, with 26 bases between. CDR3 length equals 18 residues. CDR3 in amino acids: CASSAPGKGRWRETEAFF. The CDR3 coding sequence is TGTGCCAGCAGTGCCCCCGGAAAGGGTAGATGGAGGGAAACTGAAGCTTTCTTT.

The chain links TRBV6-1 to TRBJ1-2; possible D gene TRBD1, 5 bases. Germline CDR1 reads MNHNS; CDR2 reads SASEGT. CDR3 size: 13 residues. Trimming removed 2 bases at V and 7 bases at J, with 11 bases between. The CDR3: CASSEKGRGGYTF. The CDR3 nucleotides are TGTGCCAGCAGTGAAAAGGGGAGGGGTGGCTACACCTTC.

This clone showed up just a few times. A much larger clone lies one base from this, so it may be a read error. The V and J genes are TRBV7-9 and TRBJ2-7, with 7 bases identical to TRBD1. This CDR3 is 14 amino acids long. Trimming at V came to 3 bases and at J to 4 bases, leaving 6 bases not matched to a gene. CDR1 is SEHNR and CDR2 is FQNEAQ in the germline V gene (reference sequence). CDR3 in amino acids: CASSFTGQKYEQYF. CDR3 in DNA: TGTGCCAGCAGCTTTACGGGACAGAAATACGAGCAGTACTTC. The complete variable domain, with remaining parts taken from reference TRBV7-9 and TRBJ2-7, reads DTGVSQNPRHKITKRGQNVTFRCDPISEHNRLYWYRQTLGQGPEFLTYFQNEAQLEKSRLLSDRFSAERPKGSFSTLEIQRTEQGDSAMYLCASSFTGQKYEQYFGPGTRLTVT.

This chain connects TRBV28 to TRBJ2-7; tentative D call: TRBD1 (6 bases). CDR1 is MDHEN, CDR2 SYDVKM, per germline. The CDR3 runs 15 residues. Trimming stripped 3 bases from V and 2 bases from J, with 14 bases between. This chain's CDR3 is CASSLGRGQTYEQYF. As DNA, the CDR3 is TGTGCCAGCAGTTTGGGCCGGGGACAAACCTACGAGCAGTACTTC.

This clone was counted only a few times. This chain uses TRBV30 with TRBJ1-3, with a weak D call TRBD1 (6 bases). V dropped 6 bases and J dropped 2 bases, with 14 bases sitting between them. The CDR3 extends over 14 amino acids. Germline V lookup: CDR1 GTSNPN, CDR2 SVGIG (reference sequence). As DNA, the CDR3 is TGTGCCTGCTCGCGAGGGACACCTGGAAACACCATATATTTT. This codes for CACSRGTPGNTIYF.

The CDR3 nucleotides read TGTGCCAGCAGTGAAAATGGGGCACCCTACGAGCAGTACTTC. Protein: CASSENGAPYEQYF. The rearrangement links TRBV6-1 to TRBJ2-7; D may be TRBD1 (5 bases). V dropped 2 bases and J dropped 2 bases, with 10 bases sitting between them. This CDR3 is 14 amino acids long. CDR1 MNHNS and CDR2 SASEGT come from the germline V gene.

This clone was seen a few times. The rearrangement uses TRBV9 and TRBJ2-5; 8 positions match TRBD2. Germline assignment: CDR1 SGDLS and CDR2 YYNGEE. The CDR3 sequence is 14 residues long. V shed 3 bases and J 1 base; nucleotides not matched to a gene: 2. As DNA, the CDR3 is TGTGCCAGCAGCGCCGGACTAGCCCAAGAGACCCAGTACTTC. It encodes CASSAGLAQETQYF.

This chain connects TRBV5-1 to TRBJ2-6; 8 bases are a match to TRBD1. The V and J ends lost 1 base and 0 bases, in that order; junction bases with no gene match: 12. The CDR3 runs to 20 residues. Germline V gene lookup returns CDR1 SGHRS and CDR2 YFSETQ. CDR3 in DNA: TGCGCCAGCAGCTTGTCGGTCGGCAGGGGGCCCAACTCTGGGGCCAACGTCCTGACTTTC. This codes for CASSLSVGRGPNSGANVLTF.

The J gene is TRBJ2-5, the V gene TRBV4-2; TRBD2 matches at 7 bases. V dropped 0 bases and J dropped 5; count of bases not matched to a gene: 6. The V gene's germline CDR1 is LGHNA and CDR2 YNFKEQ. The CDR3 contains 15 residues. The CDR3 here is CASSQEVSGRETQYF. CDR3 coding DNA: TGTGCCAGCAGCCAAGAGGTTAGCGGGCGGGAGACCCAGTACTTC.

The chain recombines TRBV27 with TRBJ1-2; weak D call: TRBD1 (6 bases). The CDR3 covers 15 residues. The germline V and J ends were trimmed by 6 bases and 6 bases, with 20 bases remaining between them. The germline V gene has CDR1 MNHEY and CDR2 SMNVEV (reference sequence). CDR3 residues: CASRVLVGGDHGYTF. CDR3 DNA: TGTGCCAGCAGAGTCTTGGTAGGGGGTGATCATGGCTACACCTTC.

The chain carries TRBV6-1 and TRBJ2-7, with 8 bases aligning to TRBD1. V was pared by 5 bases and J by 0 bases, with 6 bases of the junction left unmatched. This CDR3 is built from 15 residues. Germline CDR1 MNHNS, CDR2 SASEGT. CDR3 in DNA: TGTGCCAGCAGTCCCGGGACAGGTCACTCCTACGAGCAGTACTTC. Protein product: CASSPGTGHSYEQYF.

The chain combines TRBV6-1 with TRBJ1-2, with D possibly matching TRBD1 (5 bases). The CDR3 spans 15 residues. Trimming cost V 3 bases and J 4 bases, with 15 bases left between them. Looked up from germline, CDR1 is MNHNS and CDR2 is SASEGT. CDR3 loop: CASSEFGRVGYGYTF. The DNA for the CDR3 is TGTGCCAGCAGTGAGTTTGGCAGGGTGGGCTATGGCTACACCTTC.